These T cell receptor beta chains were read from a single sample in a study of immune evolution from preneoplasia to lung adenocarcinoma. TCRdb keeps only in-frame clones here, not all; method: immunoSEQ multiplex PCR. The sample holds 4,000 to 4,500 clones; more than 75% are singletons and the top ten take roughly 13%. The specimen sequenced was FFPE invasive lung adenocarcinoma tissue. These receptors originate from a person aged 65 to 79 with invasive lung adenocarcinoma. Some clones in this sample may be carry-over from other donors' samples. CDR3s include the opening cysteine and the closing phenylalanine or tryptophan. D genes are given only for firm matches. Clone size is shown for a subset of rows, as once, few, many or a class of expanded clone.

-	TRBV6-5	TRBJ1-4	-	CASSPTHPDSLFF	TGTGCCAGCAGCCCTACCCATCCGGACAGCCTGTTTTTT
-	TRBV28	TRBJ2-1	-	CASGSVGAVYNEQFF	TGTGCCAGCGGGTCTGTGGGGGCCGTCTACAATGAGCAGTTCTTC
-	TRBV28	TRBJ2-2	TRBD2	CASTAGEGTGELFF	TGTGCCAGTACAGCGGGAGAAGGGACCGGGGAGCTGTTTTTT
-	TRBV30	TRBJ2-7	-	CVWSVPYEQYF	TGTGTCTGGAGTGTACCCTACGAGCAGTACTTC
-	TRBV6-5	TRBJ2-3	-	CASRTGKDTQYF	TGTGCCAGCAGAACAGGGAAAGATACGCAGTATTTT
-	TRBV11-2	TRBJ1-1	TRBD1	CASSLTGLILTEAFF	TGTGCCAGCAGCCTGACAGGGCTCATATTGACTGAAGCTTTCTTT
-	TRBV9	TRBJ2-5	TRBD2	CASSVSGRQETQYF	TGTGCCAGCAGCGTTAGCGGGAGGCAAGAGACCCAGTACTTC
-	TRBV2	TRBJ2-4	-	CASSDPLAKNIQYF	TGTGCCAGCAGTGATCCCTTAGCCAAAAACATTCAGTACTTC
-	TRBV20-1	TRBJ2-3	-	CSARSVDTQYF	TGCAGTGCTAGGTCGGTAGATACGCAGTATTTT
-	TRBV11-3	TRBJ2-7	-	CASSPSGAAGYF	TGTGCCAGCAGCCCATCGGGGGCGGCTGGGTACTTC
-	TRBV7-9	TRBJ2-7	TRBD1	CASSHNRQGQYF	TGTGCCAGCAGCCACAACCGACAGGGGCAGTACTTC
-	TRBV30	TRBJ1-3	-	CAGLKRVQNGNTIYF	TGTGCTGGTTTAAAAAGGGTACAGAATGGAAACACCATATATTTT
-	TRBV9	TRBJ1-1	TRBD1	CASSPRQGGNTEAFF	TGTGCCAGCAGCCCACGACAGGGTGGGAACACTGAAGCTTTCTTT
-	TRBV5-1	TRBJ1-3	-	CASSLRGVGTGNTIYF	TGCGCCAGCAGCTTGCGGGGTGTAGGAACTGGAAACACCATATATTTT
-	TRBV19	TRBJ2-1	TRBD2	CASNPQNSGRDEQFF	TGTGCCAGTAACCCCCAGAATAGCGGGAGGGATGAGCAGTTCTTC
-	TRBV18	TRBJ1-2	-	CASSPYRTSDGYTF	TGTGCCAGCTCACCATACAGGACATCGGATGGCTACACCTTC
-	TRBV7-3	TRBJ2-3	TRBD2	CASSSTGGPLDTQYF	TGTGCCAGCAGCTCTACGGGAGGGCCATTAGATACGCAGTATTTT
-	TRBV28	TRBJ1-2	-	CASTGPNYGYTF	TGTGCCAGCACCGGCCCTAACTATGGCTACACCTTC
-	TRBV30	TRBJ2-7	TRBD1	CAWDRGSSYEQYF	TGTGCCTGGGACAGGGGGAGCTCCTACGAGCAGTACTTC
few	TRBV7-2	TRBJ2-4	TRBD2	CASSSSGSSSIQYF	TGTGCCAGCAGCTCTAGCGGGAGCTCTTCCATTCAGTACTTC
-	TRBV4-2	TRBJ2-3	TRBD2	CASSQTFRLAATDTQYF	TGTGCCAGCAGCCAAACCTTCCGACTAGCGGCCACAGATACGCAGTATTTT
-	TRBV5-4	TRBJ1-2	-	CASSLEGGTRGYTF	TGTGCCAGCAGCTTGGAGGGGGGTACTCGTGGCTACACCTTC
-	TRBV5-4	TRBJ2-1	TRBD1	CASSLATGTGGNEQFF	TGTGCCAGCAGCTTGGCCACCGGGACAGGGGGCAATGAGCAGTTCTTC
-	TRBV5-1	TRBJ2-6	-	CASSPSDGANVLTF	TGCGCCAGCAGCCCCTCAGACGGGGCCAACGTCCTGACTTTC
once	TRBV5-1	TRBJ1-5	TRBD1	CASSATGDNQPQHF	TGCGCCAGCAGCGCGACAGGGGACAATCAGCCCCAGCATTTT
-	TRBV4-2	TRBJ2-7	TRBD2	CASSQTSGGASYEQYF	TGTGCCAGCAGCCAAACTAGCGGGGGGGCCTCCTACGAGCAGTACTTC
once	TRBV6-5	TRBJ1-5	-	CASSYGGSQPQHF	TGTGCCAGCAGTTACGGGGGCAGTCAGCCCCAGCATTTT
-	TRBV28	TRBJ1-1	-	CASSPHRVNTEAFF	TGTGCCAGCAGTCCACACAGGGTGAACACTGAAGCTTTCTTT
-	TRBV28	TRBJ2-7	TRBD1	CASNPSGGSYEQYF	TGTGCCAGCAATCCGTCAGGGGGCTCCTACGAGCAGTACTTC
-	TRBV7-6	TRBJ2-5	TRBD2	CASSQTSGGQETQYF	TGTGCCAGCAGCCAAACTAGCGGGGGCCAAGAGACCCAGTACTTC
-	TRBV6-5	TRBJ2-7	TRBD1	CASSYRMTGGYEQYF	TGTGCCAGCAGTTACCGGATGACAGGGGGTTACGAGCAGTACTTC
once	TRBV11-2	TRBJ1-1	-	CASSLGAGAAGHTEAFF	TGTGCCAGCAGCTTAGGTGCGGGGGCAGCGGGGCACACTGAAGCTTTCTTT
once	TRBV7-2	TRBJ2-1	-	CASSGYNEQFF	TGTGCCAGCAGCGGTTACAATGAGCAGTTCTTC
once	TRBV27	TRBJ2-7	-	CASSLQGANYEQYF	TGTGCCAGCAGTTTACAGGGAGCCAACTACGAGCAGTACTTC
-	TRBV25-1	TRBJ2-2	-	CASGTGTNTGELFF	TGTGCCAGCGGGACCGGGACAAACACCGGGGAGCTGTTTTTT
-	TRBV27	TRBJ2-3	-	CASQGTDTQYF	TGTGCCAGCCAGGGGACAGATACGCAGTATTTT
once	TRBV14	TRBJ2-1	-	CASSQESVQFF	TGTGCCAGCAGCCAAGAAAGCGTGCAGTTCTTC
-	TRBV14	TRBJ1-6	TRBD1	CASSRLDRGDSPLHF	TGTGCCAGCAGCCGTTTGGACAGGGGAGATTCACCCCTCCACTTT
-	TRBV15	TRBJ1-1	-	CAASRGGGMGNTEAFF	TGTGCCGCCAGCAGAGGAGGGGGGATGGGGAACACTGAAGCTTTCTTT
-	TRBV18	TRBJ2-4	-	CASSPEGNIQYF	TGTGCCAGCTCACCAGAGGGGAACATTCAGTACTTC
-	TRBV27	TRBJ1-2	-	CASSREGNYGYTF	TGTGCCAGCAGTCGTGAGGGAAACTATGGCTACACCTTC
-	TRBV11-3	TRBJ1-2	-	CASSLARGHGYTF	TGTGCCAGCAGCTTAGCCCGGGGCCATGGCTACACCTTC
-	TRBV15	TRBJ2-5	-	CATSRGRDRQETQYF	TGTGCCACCAGCAGAGGACGAGACAGACAAGAGACCCAGTACTTC
once	TRBV5-6	TRBJ1-1	-	CASSSLGVYTEAFF	TGTGCCAGCAGCTCCCTGGGAGTCTACACTGAAGCTTTCTTT
large	TRBV19	TRBJ2-3	TRBD2	CASRREGTDTQYF	TGTGCCAGTAGGCGGGAGGGGACAGATACGCAGTATTTT
-	TRBV30	TRBJ2-3	TRBD1	CAWGTGSDTQYF	TGTGCCTGGGGGACAGGGTCAGATACGCAGTATTTT
large	TRBV7-3	TRBJ1-4	-	CASSQGWANEKLFF	TGTGCCAGCAGCCAGGGGTGGGCTAATGAAAAACTGTTTTTT
-	TRBV27	TRBJ1-2	-	CASSTEGNYGYTF	TGTGCCAGCAGCACGGAGGGGAACTATGGCTACACCTTC
-	TRBV18	TRBJ2-3	-	CASSPAGRSTDTQYF	TGTGCCAGCTCACCGGCGGGAAGGAGCACAGATACGCAGTATTTT